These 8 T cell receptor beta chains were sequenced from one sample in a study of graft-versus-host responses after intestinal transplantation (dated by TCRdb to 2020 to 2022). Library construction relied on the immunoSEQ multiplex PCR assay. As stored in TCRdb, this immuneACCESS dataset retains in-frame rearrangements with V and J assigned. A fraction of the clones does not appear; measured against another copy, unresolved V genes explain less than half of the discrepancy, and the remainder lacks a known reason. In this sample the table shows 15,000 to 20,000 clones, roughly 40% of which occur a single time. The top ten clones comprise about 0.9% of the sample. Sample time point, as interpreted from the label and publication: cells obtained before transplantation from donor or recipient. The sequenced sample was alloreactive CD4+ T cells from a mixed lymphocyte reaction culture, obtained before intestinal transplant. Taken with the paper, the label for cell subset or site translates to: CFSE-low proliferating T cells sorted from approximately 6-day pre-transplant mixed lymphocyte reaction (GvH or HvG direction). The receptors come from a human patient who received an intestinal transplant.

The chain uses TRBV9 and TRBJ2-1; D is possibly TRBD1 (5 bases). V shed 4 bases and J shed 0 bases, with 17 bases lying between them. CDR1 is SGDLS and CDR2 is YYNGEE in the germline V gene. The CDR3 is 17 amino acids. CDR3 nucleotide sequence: TGTGCCAGCAGCCCAGACCTTAGGGGCGGCTCCTACAATGAGCAGTTCTTC. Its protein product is CASSPDLRGGSYNEQFF.

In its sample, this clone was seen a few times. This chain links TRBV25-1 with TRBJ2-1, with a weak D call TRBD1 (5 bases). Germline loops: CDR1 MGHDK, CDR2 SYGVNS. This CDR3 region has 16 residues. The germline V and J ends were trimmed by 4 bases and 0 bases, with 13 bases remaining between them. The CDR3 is CASSASGLSSYNEQFF. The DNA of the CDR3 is TGTGCCAGCAGTGCCTCAGGGTTAAGCTCCTACAATGAGCAGTTCTTC. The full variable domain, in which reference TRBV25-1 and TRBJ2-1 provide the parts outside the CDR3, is EADIYQTPRYLVIGTGKKITLECSQTMGHDKMYWYQQDPGMELHLIHYSYGVNSTEKGDLSSESTVSRIRTEHFPLTLESARPSHTSQYLCASSASGLSSYNEQFFGPGTRLTVL.

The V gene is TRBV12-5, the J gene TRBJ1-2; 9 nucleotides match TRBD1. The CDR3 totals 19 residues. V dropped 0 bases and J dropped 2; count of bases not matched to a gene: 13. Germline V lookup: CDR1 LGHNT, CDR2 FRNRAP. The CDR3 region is CASGLVRLGDRASNYGYTF. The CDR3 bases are TGTGCTAGTGGTTTGGTACGTTTAGGGGACAGGGCATCAAACTATGGCTACACCTTC.

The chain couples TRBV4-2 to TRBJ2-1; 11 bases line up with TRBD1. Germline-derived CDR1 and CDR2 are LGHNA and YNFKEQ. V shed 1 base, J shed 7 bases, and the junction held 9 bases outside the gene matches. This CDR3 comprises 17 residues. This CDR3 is CASSQAPSGTGGNEQFF. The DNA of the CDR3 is TGTGCCAGCAGCCAAGCTCCTAGCGGGACAGGGGGAAATGAGCAGTTCTTC.

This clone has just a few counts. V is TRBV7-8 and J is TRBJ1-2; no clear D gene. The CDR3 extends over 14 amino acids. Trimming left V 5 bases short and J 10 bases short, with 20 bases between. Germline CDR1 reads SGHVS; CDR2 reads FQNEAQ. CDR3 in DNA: TGTGCCAGCAGCCTACGGGTGGGAAACTCGATCTACACCTTC. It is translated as CASSLRVGNSIYTF.

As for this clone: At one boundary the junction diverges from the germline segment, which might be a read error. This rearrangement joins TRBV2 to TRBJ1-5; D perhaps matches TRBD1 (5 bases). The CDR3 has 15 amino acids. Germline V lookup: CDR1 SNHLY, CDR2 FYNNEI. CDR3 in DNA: TGTACCAGCAGCGTGGGGCTCGGGGGCAATCAGCCCCAGCATTTT. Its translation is CTSSVGLGGNQPQHF.

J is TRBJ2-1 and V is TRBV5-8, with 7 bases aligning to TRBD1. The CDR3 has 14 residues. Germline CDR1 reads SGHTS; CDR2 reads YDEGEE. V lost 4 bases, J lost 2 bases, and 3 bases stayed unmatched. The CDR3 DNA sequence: TGTGCCAGCAGCGACAGGGCCACCTACAATGAGCAGTTCTTC. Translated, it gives CASSDRATYNEQFF.

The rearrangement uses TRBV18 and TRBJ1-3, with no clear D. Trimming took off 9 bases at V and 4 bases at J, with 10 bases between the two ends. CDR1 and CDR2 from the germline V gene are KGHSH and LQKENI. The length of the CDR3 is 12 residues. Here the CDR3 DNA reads TGTGCCAGTTACGACCCGGGAAACACCATATATTTT. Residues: CASYDPGNTIYF. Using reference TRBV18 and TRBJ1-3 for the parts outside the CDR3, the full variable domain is NAGVMQNPRHLVRRRGQEARLRCSPMKGHSHVYWYRQLPEEGLKFMVYLQKENIIDESGMPKERFSAEFPKEGPSILRIQQVVRGDSAAYFCASYDPGNTIYFGEGSWLTVV.